Shown below are 17 T cell receptor beta chains from a single sample sequenced in a study of beta chain features in type 1 diabetes. Isolated RNA was reverse transcribed in full, so expressed TCRB transcripts were sequenced. Sequenced by immunoSEQ multiplex PCR; TCRdb stores in-frame clones only, minus some. Altogether 300,000 to 400,000 clones are present, roughly 13% being singletons, with the ten largest covering around 0.02%. The sequencing sample was made of naive CD4+ T cells from blood. The receptors here all came from a man aged 18 to 30 in good health.

This clone was seen a handful of times. The rearrangement uses TRBV27 and TRBJ2-3, with TRBD2 identical over 10 bases. This CDR3 is built from 16 residues. Germline CDR1 is MNHEY and CDR2 is SMNVEV (reference sequence). The V gene end was trimmed by 4 bases and the J gene end by 3 bases; junction bases not matched to a gene: 7. The CDR3 DNA sequence: TGTGCCAGCAGTTGGGCTAGCGGGAGTATAACAGATACGCAGTATTTT. Translation gives CASSWASGSITDTQYF.

The chain joins TRBV13 to TRBJ1-1; 7 bases agree with TRBD1. Trimming took 3 bases from V and 5 from J; bases not matched to a gene: 9. Germline lookup yields CDR1 PRHDT and CDR2 FYEKMQ (reference sequence). The CDR3 length is 15 residues. Written as DNA, the CDR3 is TGTGCCAGCAGCTTGAACCCCAGACAGGGAACTGAAGCTTTCTTT. This sequence encodes CASSLNPRQGTEAFF.

A few counts support this clone. V usage is TRBV28 and J usage is TRBJ2-7, with D tentatively TRBD2 (6 bases). The CDR3 has 14 amino acids. Germline V gives CDR1 MDHEN, CDR2 SYDVKM. The V gene lost 3 bases and the J gene lost 6 bases, with 15 bases spanning the gap. Written as DNA, the CDR3 is TGTGCCAGCAGTTTGAGGAGGGGAGTTAGCGAGCAGTACTTC. It yields the protein CASSLRRGVSEQYF.

This sequence joins TRBV7-8 and TRBJ2-7; TRBD1 matches 10 bases. The CDR3 runs to 15 residues. J lost 9 bases, V lost 5 bases, and 13 bases had no gene match. Germline CDR1 reads SGHVS; CDR2 reads FQNEAQ. The CDR3 loop is CASSPPSDRGGRQYF. Written as DNA, the CDR3 is TGTGCCAGCAGCCCACCCTCGGACAGGGGGGGGAGGCAGTACTTC. The variable domain in full, with the rest retrieved from reference TRBV7-8 and TRBJ2-7, is GAGVSQSPRYKVAKRGQDVALRCDPISGHVSLFWYQQALGQGPEFLTYFQNEAQLDKSGLPSDRFFAERPEGSVSTLKIQRTQQEDSAVYLCASSPPSDRGGRQYFGPGTRLTVT.

This sequence joins TRBV25-1 and TRBJ1-4, with TRBD1 matching over 7 bases. Trimming at V came to 5 bases and at J to 5 bases, leaving 2 bases not matched to a gene. This CDR3 is 13 amino acids long. From germline, CDR1 is MGHDK and CDR2 SYGVNS. This CDR3 is CASSRQGNEKLFF. CDR3 nucleotide sequence: TGTGCCAGCAGTCGACAGGGCAATGAAAAACTGTTTTTT.

The chain employs TRBV29-1 and TRBJ1-6; 7 bases agree with TRBD1. The CDR3 is 13 amino acids. CDR1 is SQVTM and CDR2 is ANQGSEA in the germline V gene. The V and J ends lost 6 bases and 6 bases, in that order; junction bases with no gene match: 5. This CDR3 is CSVGAGGNSPLHF. The CDR3, as DNA: TGCAGCGTGGGGGCAGGGGGTAATTCACCCCTCCACTTT.

The J gene is TRBJ1-1, the V gene TRBV25-1; TRBD1 might be the D (6 bases). The V end was cut by 6 bases, the J end by 0 bases, with 17 bases between. Germline CDR1 is MGHDK and CDR2 is SYGVNS. CDR3 length: 16 amino acids. The CDR3 loop is CASSPPGHQMNTEAFF. The CDR3 DNA is TGTGCCAGCAGCCCACCGGGACACCAAATGAACACTGAAGCTTTCTTT.

The gene calls are TRBV5-1 and TRBJ2-3, with 8 bases that match TRBD1. Germline values: CDR1 SGHRS, CDR2 YFSETQ. The trim removed 0 bases at V and 4 bases at J, leaving 7 bases unmatched. The CDR3 is 16 residues long. The CDR3 nucleotides read TGCGCCAGCAGCTTGGCCAGGACAGGGAGGCCAGATACGCAGTATTTT. This codes for CASSLARTGRPDTQYF.

J is TRBJ2-2 and V is TRBV19; a possible D gene is TRBD1 (7 bases). Trimming took 8 bases from V and 4 from J, leaving 20 bases between them. The CDR3 runs to 16 residues. Germline V CDR1 and CDR2: LNHDA, SQIVND (reference sequence). As DNA, the CDR3 is TGTGCCAGTTACTCTTGGAGGGGGCGGAGCACCGGGGAGCTGTTTTTT. This translates into CASYSWRGRSTGELFF.

The rearrangement links TRBV10-3 to TRBJ1-2; TRBD1 is a possible D gene (6 bases). This CDR3 spans 13 amino acids. Between the trimmed V and J ends, which lost 4 bases and 5 bases, there was a span of 11 bases. Germline CDR1 reads ENHRY; CDR2 reads SYGVKD. CDR3 in amino acids: CAISGQANYGYTF. Written as DNA, the CDR3 is TGTGCCATCAGTGGACAGGCCAATTATGGCTACACCTTC.

This clone occurred a few times. The chain carries TRBV29-1 and TRBJ2-1, with TRBD1 matching 9 bases. The CDR3 totals 12 residues. Trimming removed 6 bases from V and 7 bases from J; junction bases left unmatched: 4. Per the germline V gene, CDR1 is SQVTM and CDR2 is ANQGSEA. The CDR3 spells CSVPTGGNEQFF. The DNA of the CDR3 is TGCAGCGTGCCGACAGGGGGAAATGAGCAGTTCTTC.

The V call is TRBV2, the J call TRBJ2-7; 9 nucleotides align to TRBD2. The CDR3 has 15 residues. From germline, CDR1 is SNHLY and CDR2 FYNNEI. After removal of 4 bases from V and 0 bases from J, the junction contained 4 bases not matched to a gene. The CDR3 DNA sequence: TGTGCCAGCAGTGCAGTAGCGGGGGACTCCTACGAGCAGTACTTC. Its protein is CASSAVAGDSYEQYF.

V gene TRBV7-3 combines with J gene TRBJ1-2, with D perhaps matching TRBD1 (5 bases). The CDR3 runs 14 residues. V lost 2 bases and J lost 4, with 11 bases in between. Per germline, CDR1 SGHTA and CDR2 FQGTGA. The CDR3 coding sequence is TGTGCCAGCAGCTTAGACAGCCGCAGCTATGGCTACACCTTC. Translated: CASSLDSRSYGYTF.

This clone was seen a handful of times. The V gene is TRBV5-1, the J gene TRBJ2-3; TRBD2 matches 10 bases. Per the germline V gene, CDR1 is SGHRS and CDR2 is YFSETQ. The trim removed 0 bases at V and 7 bases at J, leaving 5 bases unmatched. This CDR3 comprises 15 residues. CDR3 DNA: TGCGCCAGCAGCTTGGTGGAGCGGGGGGGACATACGCAGTATTTT. Translated, it gives CASSLVERGGHTQYF.

This clone occurred a few times. Here the CDR3 reads CASGLLAGSYEQYF. Written as DNA, the CDR3 is TGTGCCAGCGGATTACTAGCGGGCTCCTACGAGCAGTACTTC. The chain carries TRBV28 and TRBJ2-7; 9 nucleotides match TRBD2. Losses at the gene ends were 8 bases for V and 0 bases for J; bases not matched to a gene: 5. The CDR3 is 14 residues long. Looked up from germline, CDR1 is MDHEN and CDR2 is SYDVKM. The full variable domain, rest sourced from reference TRBV28 and TRBJ2-7, is DVKVTQSSRYLVKRTGEKVFLECVQDMDHENMFWYRQDPGLGLRLIYFSYDVKMKEKGDIPEGYSVSREKKERFSLILESASTNQTSMYLCASGLLAGSYEQYFGPGTRLTVT.

This rearrangement joins TRBV7-9 to TRBJ1-2; D is unresolved. This CDR3 region has 16 residues. Germline CDR1 is SEHNR and CDR2 is FQNEAQ (reference sequence). Between the trimmed V and J ends, which lost 4 bases and 0 bases, there was a span of 15 bases. The CDR3 spells CASSSFSTDSNYGYTF. CDR3 nucleotides: TGTGCCAGCAGCTCGTTTTCGACTGATTCTAACTATGGCTACACCTTC.

This chain connects TRBV14 to TRBJ2-1; 8 bases agree with TRBD2. Germline V CDR1 and CDR2: SGHDN, FVKESK. This CDR3 has 16 amino acids. Germline trimming cut 3 bases from V and 4 bases from J; bases unmatched to any gene: 8. CDR3 nucleotides: TGTGCCAGCAGCCACCCAGCGGGAGTAATTTACAATGAGCAGTTCTTC. It yields the protein CASSHPAGVIYNEQFF.